One and the same sample provided the 23 T cell receptor beta chains below, sequenced in a study of human T cells and chemical hapten exposure listed by TCRdb under 2021. The receptor library was made with RACE. Reads for this sample came from a NextSeq 500. The public reads were reanalyzed by TCRdb: fastp trimming at Q25, MiXCR alignment, in-frame beta chains only. Rows are combined by CDR3 protein, so each entry shows the most common genes and DNA. The sample data list approximately 74,000 distinct CDR3 sequences, and about 31% of these were observed just once. Together, the top ten hold 8.9% of the sample. Per the publication, the time point label means: patch test 1, 2 weeks after DPC sensitization. The treatment or condition tag for this specimen amounts to: therapeutic diphenylcyclopropenone sensitization with weekly scalp DPC. The sample here was whole blood, taken in connection with sensitization to the hapten diphenylcyclopropenone (DPC). All receptors come from a man aged 40-50 years with alopecia areata. Some clones in this sample may be carry-over from other donors' samples.

The chain couples TRBV27 to TRBJ1-1, with 8 bases fitting TRBD1. The CDR3 totals 15 residues. Trimming at V came to 2 bases and at J to 12 bases, leaving 14 bases not matched to a gene. Germline V lookup: CDR1 MNHEY, CDR2 SMNVEV (reference sequence). In nucleotides, the CDR3 is TGTGCCAGCAGTTTAGCTACAGGGGGACTCAGGGAAACTTTCTTT. It is translated as CASSLATGGLRETFF.

This clonotype showed up just a few times. This sequence joins TRBV6-5 and TRBJ2-6; TRBD1 matches at 10 bases. Per the germline V gene, CDR1 is MNHEY and CDR2 is SVGAGI. This CDR3 region has 17 residues. V was pared by 6 bases and J by 4 bases, with 9 bases of the junction left unmatched. This CDR3 reads CASSRDRGLSGANVLTF. The CDR3 bases are TGTGCCAGCAGCCGGGACAGGGGACTTAGCGGGGCCAACGTCCTGACTTTC.

This chain uses TRBV7-2 with TRBJ2-5; no firm D call. Germline CDR1 reads SGHTA; CDR2 reads FQGNSA. CDR3 length equals 14 residues. V was clipped by 7 bases and J by 5 bases, with 17 bases between them. The CDR3 sequence is CASTDERVGETQYF. The CDR3 bases are TGTGCCAGCACCGACGAAAGGGTGGGGGAGACCCAGTACTTC.

This clonotype was seen a handful of times. J is TRBJ1-5 and V is TRBV7-8; 7 bases agree with TRBD1. Germline V gene sequence: CDR1 SGHVS, CDR2 FQNEAQ. The CDR3 runs 15 residues. V lost 2 bases and J lost 2; bases outside the gene matches: 3. CDR3 sequence reads: CASSLIGQGNQPQHF. Here the CDR3 DNA reads TGTGCCAGCAGCTTAATAGGACAGGGCAATCAGCCCCAGCATTTT.

The rearrangement joins TRBV3-1 to TRBJ1-3, with 7 bases lining up with TRBD1. J was trimmed by 3 bases and V by 3 bases; bases with no gene match: 5. Germline V lookup: CDR1 LGHDT, CDR2 YNNKEL (reference sequence). CDR3 size: 15 residues. CDR3 in amino acids: CASSQPGTDGNTIYF. In DNA form, the CDR3 reads TGTGCCAGCAGCCAGCCCGGGACAGATGGAAACACCATATATTTT.

V usage is TRBV6-5 and J usage is TRBJ2-7; tentative D call: TRBD1 (6 bases). The ends were cut back, 6 bases at V and 0 bases at J, with 18 bases in the middle. Germline CDR1 MNHEY, CDR2 SVGAGI. This CDR3 contains 16 residues. The CDR3 sequence is CASSLSRQATSYEQYF. CDR3 nucleotide sequence: TGTGCCAGCAGCCTTTCTAGACAGGCAACCTCCTACGAGCAGTACTTC.

This chain links TRBV6-5 with TRBJ2-1; 15 bases are a match to TRBD2. Germline trimming cut 5 bases from V and 7 bases from J; bases unmatched to any gene: 9. Germline values: CDR1 MNHEY, CDR2 SVGAGI. This CDR3 has 17 residues. The CDR3, as DNA: TGTGCCAGCAGTCCCAAATTCGGGACTAGCGGGAGGAATGAGCAGTTCTTC. Translating gives CASSPKFGTSGRNEQFF.

This clonotype has at least ten counts. The chain employs TRBV7-2 and TRBJ1-5, with unresolved D. The CDR3 sequence is 12 residues long. The germline gives CDR1 SGHTA, CDR2 FQGNSA. V lost 2 bases and J lost 7, with 6 bases in between. The CDR3 region has the DNA TGTGCCAGCAGCTTACAAGGCCAGCCCCAGCATTTT. This translates into CASSLQGQPQHF.

This clonotype turned up a few times. The chain has TRBV7-9 and TRBJ2-1; 9 bases agree with TRBD1. The CDR3 extends over 13 amino acids. With 4 bases clipped from V and 8 bases from J, the junction kept 3 bases outside the gene matches. Germline assignment: CDR1 SEHNR and CDR2 FQNEAQ (reference sequence). CDR3 DNA: TGTGCCAGCAGCTCTACAGGGGGCGATGAGCAGTTCTTC. The encoded protein is CASSSTGGDEQFF.

The J gene is TRBJ2-6, the V gene TRBV20-1, with no clear D. This CDR3 comprises 13 residues. Between the trimmed V and J ends, which lost 6 bases and 1 base, there was a span of 7 bases. The germline gives CDR1 DFQATT, CDR2 SNEGSKA (reference sequence). The CDR3 is CSAPGSGANVLTF. The CDR3, as DNA: TGCAGTGCCCCCGGATCTGGGGCCAACGTCCTGACTTTC.

The chain joins TRBV7-2 to TRBJ2-1, with 8 bases identical to TRBD1. The CDR3 extends over 16 amino acids. The V gene's germline CDR1 is SGHTA and CDR2 FQGNSA. J lost 3 bases, V lost 6 bases, and 10 bases had no gene match. The CDR3 coding sequence is TGTGCCAGCAGGCCCATGACAGGGGCGATCTACAATGAGCAGTTCTTC. Protein product: CASRPMTGAIYNEQFF.

This chain connects TRBV7-2 to TRBJ2-3; 14 bases are shared with TRBD2. Germline assignment: CDR1 SGHTA and CDR2 FQGNSA. The CDR3 totals 17 residues. V shed 1 base, J shed 4 bases, and the junction held 4 bases outside the gene matches. CDR3 DNA: TGTGCCAGCAGCTTAGGACTAGCGGGAGGGCGGTCAGATACGCAGTATTTT. Its translation is CASSLGLAGGRSDTQYF.

In its sample, this clonotype was seen a few times. The chain joins TRBV30 to TRBJ2-3; D is uncertain. Trimming took off 2 bases at V and 4 bases at J, with 4 bases between the two ends. This CDR3 spans 11 amino acids. The germline V gene encodes CDR1 GTSNPN and CDR2 SVGIG (reference sequence). CDR3 nucleotide sequence: TGTGCCTGGAGTCGCGCAGATACGCAGTATTTT. It codes for CAWSRADTQYF. The full variable domain, with the rest looked up from reference TRBV30 and TRBJ2-3, is SQTIHQWPATLVQPVGSPLSLECTVEGTSNPNLYWYRQAAGRGLQLLFYSVGIGQISSEVPQNLSASRPQDRQFILSSKKLLLSDSGFYLCAWSRADTQYFGPGTRLTVL.

The chain has TRBV27 and TRBJ1-1; no firm D call. The CDR3 is 15 amino acids. Germline CDR1 is MNHEY and CDR2 is SMNVEV (reference sequence). V shed 2 bases and J shed 0 bases, with 10 bases lying between them. The CDR3 loop reads CASSLRGSVNTEAFF. For the CDR3, the DNA is TGTGCCAGCAGTTTACGAGGTAGTGTGAACACTGAAGCTTTCTTT.

In its sample, this clonotype was seen a few times. The chain recombines TRBV7-9 with TRBJ1-1, with D possibly matching TRBD1 (5 bases). The CDR3 covers 13 residues. CDR1 SEHNR and CDR2 FQNEAQ come from the germline V gene (reference sequence). V shed 7 bases and J shed 6 bases, with 15 bases lying between them. The CDR3, as DNA: TGTGCCAGCACCTTTAAAGGGGCGGCTGAAGCTTTCTTT. Translation gives CASTFKGAAEAFF. Looking up the rest from reference TRBV7-9 and TRBJ1-1 gives the full variable domain: DTGVSQNPRHKITKRGQNVTFRCDPISEHNRLYWYRQTLGQGPEFLTYFQNEAQLEKSRLLSDRFSAERPKGSFSTLEIQRTEQGDSAMYLCASTFKGAAEAFFGQGTRLTVV.

The V gene is TRBV29-1, the J gene TRBJ2-5, with 8 bases that match TRBD1. Germline CDR1 and CDR2: SQVTM and ANQGSEA. CDR3 length: 14 amino acids. J was trimmed by 5 bases and V by 6 bases; bases with no gene match: 11. For the CDR3, the DNA is TGCAGCGTACCTGGGGCAGGGGGCACGGAGACCCAGTACTTC. Translated: CSVPGAGGTETQYF.

V is TRBV29-1 and J is TRBJ2-1; 10 bases line up with TRBD2. The germline V gene encodes CDR1 SQVTM and CDR2 ANQGSEA. The CDR3 loop spans 12 amino acids. J lost 13 bases, V lost 4 bases, and 7 bases had no gene match. The CDR3: CSVVSGRERQFF. The CDR3 DNA reads TGCAGCGTTGTAAGCGGGAGGGAGCGCCAGTTCTTC.

The chain joins TRBV25-1 to TRBJ2-7; 8 bases agree with TRBD2. Germline V gene sequence: CDR1 MGHDK, CDR2 SYGVNS. With 5 bases clipped from V and 2 bases from J, the junction kept 11 bases outside the gene matches. The CDR3 runs 16 residues. DNA of the CDR3: TGTGCCAGCAGTCCTACCTTAGCGGGACCTCCCTACGAGCAGTACTTC. Translated, it gives CASSPTLAGPPYEQYF.

The chain is built from TRBV9 and TRBJ1-1, with D perhaps matching TRBD1 (6 bases). The V gene's germline CDR1 is SGDLS and CDR2 YYNGEE. The CDR3 has 18 amino acids. Trimming left V 0 bases short and J 0 bases short, with 18 bases between. The CDR3 nucleotides are TGTGCCAGCAGCGTAGGGACAGTGGGGCTCGGAATGAACACTGAAGCTTTCTTT. Amino acids: CASSVGTVGLGMNTEAFF. Full variable domain (rest looked up from reference TRBV9 and TRBJ1-1): DSGVTQTPKHLITATGQRVTLRCSPRSGDLSVYWYQQSLDQGLQFLIQYYNGEERAKGNILERFSAQQFPDLHSELNLSSLELGDSALYFCASSVGTVGLGMNTEAFFGQGTRLTVV.

The chain combines TRBV20-1 with TRBJ1-3, with D possibly being TRBD1 (5 bases). Trimming took off 2 bases at V and 0 bases at J, with 17 bases between the two ends. CDR1 DFQATT and CDR2 SNEGSKA come from the germline V gene (reference sequence). This CDR3 contains 17 residues. As DNA, the CDR3 is TGCAGTGCTAGACCCCCTCTGGGGCAGCCCTCTGGAAACACCATATATTTT. Residues: CSARPPLGQPSGNTIYF.

V gene TRBV27 combines with J gene TRBJ1-4; no reliable D call. Germline V lookup: CDR1 MNHEY, CDR2 SMNVEV (reference sequence). V shed 5 bases and J shed 8 bases, with 21 bases lying between them. The CDR3 totals 16 residues. This CDR3 reads CASSPGYNLDGEKLFF. CDR3 in DNA: TGTGCCAGCAGTCCGGGGTATAACCTAGACGGGGAAAAACTGTTTTTT.

Of note for this clonotype: At one of its ends the junction is not consistent with the germline gene, which may arise from a read error. The gene calls are TRBV2 and TRBJ1-1; D is ambiguous. CDR3 length equals 13 residues. The V gene's germline CDR1 is SNHLY and CDR2 FYNNEI. In DNA, the CDR3 is TGTGCCAACCAGGCGCGAGTCAACACTGAAACTTTCTTT. It yields the protein CANQARVNTETFF.

Points on this clonotype: This clone may be a read error of a much larger clone one base away. The chain combines TRBV6-5 with TRBJ2-2; no clear D. The CDR3 is 12 amino acids. The germline gives CDR1 MNHEY, CDR2 SVGAGI. Trimming took 6 bases from V and 7 from J, leaving 9 bases between them. CDR3: CASRRTNGELFF. CDR3 DNA: TGTGCCAGCAGACGTACAAACGGGGAGCTGTTTTTT.